The T cell receptor beta chain under discussion was sequenced for a study of a mutant IDH1 vaccine in newly diagnosed glioma. The wider study: First vaccine doses came 4-6 weeks after radiotherapy alone, or with temozolomide cycles. Scheduled at week 35, visit V12 preceded visit V13, held at week 47. Study-level results: Immune responses induced by vaccination arose in 93.3% of the patients.

CDR1 is KGHSH, CDR2 LQKENI, per germline. V was trimmed by 2 bases and J by 6 bases, leaving 14 bases between them. This CDR3 has 15 residues. As regards this clone: Its antigen is unknown.

Time point: week 35, safety follow-up. All doses held 300 ug of mutant IDH1 20-mer peptide, with topical imiquimod. The data were produced by immunoSEQ multiplex PCR, yet TCRdb's version contains in-frame clones alone and is incomplete. Here the sample spans 50,000 to 70,000 clones, approximately 80% being singletons. This clonotype was sampled from a man younger than 45 with glioma. The sample consisted of PBMCs, taken from a glioma patient whose treatment included an IDH1 peptide vaccine. This sequence joins TRBV18 and TRBJ2-1; tentatively, D is TRBD1 (5 bases). Here the CDR3 reads CASSPGHGLGNEQFF. The CDR3 nucleotides read TGTGCCAGCTCACCAGGACACGGATTGGGCAATGAGCAGTTCTTC.